The 20 T cell receptor beta chains given below trace back to one sample, sequenced in a study of T-cell reconstitution after alpha-beta-depleted transplantation in children. Researchers prepared the TCRbeta library using unique molecular identifiers, the study reports. TCRdb passed the PCR reads through MiXCR, listing each CDR3 protein once. The sample lists about 540,000 distinct CDR3 sequences, about a sixth occurring once. The sequencing here drew on PBMCs from the stem cell graft donor, taken from the stem cell graft. The receptors shown here come from a human donor who donated a stem cell graft to a child with acute lymphoblastic leukemia.

This clonotype was picked up a small number of times. The chain employs TRBV27 and TRBJ2-1; a possible D gene is TRBD2 (6 bases). Trimming left V 6 bases short and J 0 bases short, with 15 bases between. CDR3 length: 16 residues. Germline CDR1 and CDR2: MNHEY and SMNVEV (reference sequence). The CDR3 nucleotides are TGTGCCAGCAGGATTGCGGGAATCAGCTCCTACAATGAGCAGTTCTTC. Residues: CASRIAGISSYNEQFF.

This clonotype turned up a few times. V is TRBV5-1 and J is TRBJ2-1, with 14 nucleotides matching TRBD2. The CDR3 length is 17 residues. V lost 5 bases and J lost 9; bases outside the gene matches: 13. Per the germline V gene, CDR1 is SGHRS and CDR2 is YFSETQ. This CDR3 reads CASRFATGTSGSGEQFF. CDR3 DNA sequence: TGCGCCAGCAGATTCGCCACTGGGACTAGCGGGAGTGGTGAGCAGTTCTTC.

This clonotype was counted a few times. The chain couples TRBV14 to TRBJ2-1, with 8 nucleotides matching TRBD2. This CDR3 has 21 residues. V dropped 4 bases and J dropped 0; count of bases not matched to a gene: 20. In germline, CDR1 is SGHDN, CDR2 FVKESK. The CDR3 here is CASSPGDKWLSGSRSYNEQFF. In nucleotides, the CDR3 is TGTGCCAGCAGCCCTGGGGATAAGTGGTTGAGCGGGAGCCGCTCCTACAATGAGCAGTTCTTC.

The chain uses TRBV27 and TRBJ1-2; D remains unclear. This CDR3 is built from 13 residues. Deletions cut 4 bases from V and 1 base from J, with 7 bases between. Per germline, CDR1 MNHEY and CDR2 SMNVEV (reference sequence). For the CDR3, the DNA is TGTGCCAGCAGTTCGACGCTTAACTATGGCTACACCTTC. This gives the protein CASSSTLNYGYTF.

The chain combines TRBV20-1 with TRBJ2-7, with D possibly being TRBD2 (5 bases). CDR1 and CDR2 (germline): DFQATT, SNEGSKA (reference sequence). Trimming removed 0 bases at V and 4 bases at J, with 16 bases between. The CDR3 extends over 15 amino acids. The CDR3 region is CSARDYTEVKYEQYF. CDR3 nucleotides: TGCAGTGCTAGAGATTATACGGAGGTCAAGTACGAGCAGTACTTC.

There are a few counts of this clonotype. The V and J genes are TRBV29-1 and TRBJ1-1; D is undetermined. This CDR3 has 13 residues. CDR1 is SQVTM and CDR2 is ANQGSEA in the germline V gene. V lost 6 bases, J lost 10 bases, and 21 bases lay in between. CDR3 loop: CSVAGQLDVLAFF. CDR3 coding DNA: TGCAGCGTCGCTGGGCAGCTAGACGTATTAGCTTTCTTT. Together with reference TRBV29-1 and TRBJ1-1, the CDR3 gives the full variable domain: SAVISQKPSRDICQRGTSLTIQCQVDSQVTMMFWYRQQPGQSLTLIATANQGSEATYESGFVIDKFPISRPNLTFSTLTVSNMSPEDSSIYLCSVAGQLDVLAFFGQGTRLTVV.

The table lists this clonotype with a few counts. The chain carries TRBV6-1 and TRBJ1-5; no reliable D call. V lost 1 base to trimming and J lost 12 bases, with 13 bases between them. CDR1 is MNHNS and CDR2 is SASEGT in the germline V gene. This CDR3 comprises 13 residues. CDR3 protein: CASSEGQVRIQHF. The CDR3 DNA reads as TGTGCCAGCAGTGAAGGTCAGGTACGCATCCAGCATTTT.

This chain links TRBV27 with TRBJ1-5; D may be TRBD1 (6 bases). Germline-derived CDR1 and CDR2 are MNHEY and SMNVEV (reference sequence). The CDR3 covers 15 residues. V dropped 2 bases and J dropped 4 bases, with 12 bases sitting between them. The CDR3, as DNA: TGTGCCAGCAGTTTAGGCCCCCAGGGGAATCAGCCCCAGCATTTT. It codes for CASSLGPQGNQPQHF.

The chain joins TRBV7-3 to TRBJ2-1, with unresolved D. V dropped 5 bases and J dropped 5 bases, with 10 bases sitting between them. CDR1 and CDR2 (germline): SGHTA, FQGTGA. The CDR3 runs to 13 residues. Here the CDR3 reads CASSVLGDNEQFF. Written as DNA, the CDR3 is TGTGCCAGCAGCGTACTCGGAGACAATGAGCAGTTCTTC. Full variable domain (remainder filled in from reference TRBV7-3 and TRBJ2-1): GAGVSQTPSNKVTEKGKYVELRCDPISGHTALYWYRQSLGQGPEFLIYFQGTGAADDSGLPNDRFFAVRPEGSVSTLKIQRTERGDSAVYLCASSVLGDNEQFFGPGTRLTVL.

This clonotype came up a few times. The rearrangement joins TRBV10-3 to TRBJ2-2, with D perhaps TRBD2 (5 bases). CDR1 is ENHRY, CDR2 SYGVKD, per germline. The CDR3 runs 16 residues. Between the trimmed V and J ends, which lost 6 bases and 2 bases, there was a span of 16 bases. In DNA form, the CDR3 reads TGTGCCATCAGCCCGAGGGAAGGACCAAACACCGGGGAGCTGTTTTTT. This gives the protein CAISPREGPNTGELFF.

This clonotype was detected ten times or more. This chain connects TRBV2 to TRBJ1-1; perhaps TRBD1 as D (5 bases). The CDR3 length is 15 residues. Trimming took 6 bases from V and 3 from J, leaving 17 bases between them. Per germline, CDR1 SNHLY and CDR2 FYNNEI. DNA for the CDR3: TGTGCCAGCAGCAACCCCGGGCAGGGAGACACTGAAGCTTTCTTT. As protein: CASSNPGQGDTEAFF.

The chain uses TRBV7-9 and TRBJ1-1; D call uncertain. CDR1 and CDR2 from the germline V gene are SEHNR and FQNEAQ (reference sequence). This CDR3 is built from 12 residues. Between the trimmed V and J ends, which lost 6 bases and 6 bases, there was a span of 11 bases. The CDR3 coding sequence is TGTGCCAGCAGGTTAAATTGGGCTGAAGCTTTCTTT. Translating gives CASRLNWAEAFF.

This chain links TRBV30 with TRBJ2-7; perhaps TRBD2 as D (6 bases). V was clipped by 3 bases and J by 4 bases, with 10 bases between them. CDR3 length equals 12 residues. Germline CDR1 GTSNPN, CDR2 SVGIG (reference sequence). CDR3 DNA: TGTGCCTGGAGAGTCGGAGGGTACGAGCAGTACTTC. This gives the protein CAWRVGGYEQYF.

This clonotype has a handful of counts. This rearrangement joins TRBV5-1 to TRBJ2-3; 7 bases fit TRBD2. In germline, CDR1 is SGHRS, CDR2 YFSETQ. The CDR3 runs to 16 residues. Trimming at V came to 0 bases and at J to 0 bases, leaving 4 bases not matched to a gene. The CDR3 spells CASSLDGLGSTDTQYF. CDR3 nucleotides: TGCGCCAGCAGCTTGGACGGACTAGGAAGCACAGATACGCAGTATTTT.

This clonotype was observed a handful of times. The chain has TRBV11-2 and TRBJ2-2; 8 bases map to TRBD1. The CDR3 has 16 residues. V was clipped by 5 bases and J by 1 base; unmatched bases: 6. Looked up from germline, CDR1 is SGHAT and CDR2 is FQNNGV. CDR3 nucleotides: TGTGCCAGCAGCCCCCGGACAGGGCAGAACACCGGGGAGCTGTTTTTT. This translates into CASSPRTGQNTGELFF.

This clonotype was recorded a few times. This chain links TRBV29-1 with TRBJ1-5, with 11 bases fitting TRBD1. With 6 bases clipped from V and 2 bases from J, the junction kept 3 bases outside the gene matches. CDR1 is SQVTM, CDR2 ANQGSEA, per germline. The CDR3 totals 14 residues. In DNA, the CDR3 is TGCAGCGTGATGGGACAGGGGGGCAATCAGCCCCAGCATTTT. Translated, it gives CSVMGQGGNQPQHF.

This clonotype was detected only once. The chain is built from TRBV30 and TRBJ2-5; TRBD2 might be the D (6 bases). Per germline, CDR1 GTSNPN and CDR2 SVGIG (reference sequence). The CDR3 sequence is 12 residues long. Trimming pared 1 base from V and 5 bases from J, leaving 8 bases between. The CDR3 protein is CAWSGAGETQYF. In nucleotides, the CDR3 is TGTGCCTGGAGTGGGGCGGGGGAGACCCAGTACTTC.

The genes are TRBV7-9 and TRBJ2-7; 12 nucleotides agree with TRBD2. With 2 bases clipped from V and 5 bases from J, the junction kept 7 bases outside the gene matches. The CDR3 sequence is 16 residues long. The germline V gene encodes CDR1 SEHNR and CDR2 FQNEAQ (reference sequence). The CDR3 region is CASSLFPSGRAHEQYF. CDR3 nucleotides: TGTGCCAGCAGCTTATTCCCTAGCGGGAGGGCCCACGAGCAGTACTTC.

DNA of the CDR3: TGCGCCAGCAGCCCCTCCCAGGGAGTCGGGACACCCCTCCACTTT. Its translation: CASSPSQGVGTPLHF. This rearrangement joins TRBV5-1 to TRBJ1-6; TRBD1 might be the D (5 bases). V lost 4 bases, J lost 11 bases, and 19 bases lay in between. Germline V lookup: CDR1 SGHRS, CDR2 YFSETQ. This CDR3 region has 15 residues.

The sample holds many counts of this clonotype. This chain uses TRBV20-1 with TRBJ2-1; 8 bases map to TRBD2. Germline V gives CDR1 DFQATT, CDR2 SNEGSKA (reference sequence). This CDR3 is 14 amino acids long. Trimming cost V 0 bases and J 10 bases; bases outside gene matches: 8. The CDR3 spells CSARDPNSGVEQFF. In DNA form, the CDR3 reads TGCAGTGCTAGAGATCCGAATAGCGGGGTGGAGCAGTTCTTC.